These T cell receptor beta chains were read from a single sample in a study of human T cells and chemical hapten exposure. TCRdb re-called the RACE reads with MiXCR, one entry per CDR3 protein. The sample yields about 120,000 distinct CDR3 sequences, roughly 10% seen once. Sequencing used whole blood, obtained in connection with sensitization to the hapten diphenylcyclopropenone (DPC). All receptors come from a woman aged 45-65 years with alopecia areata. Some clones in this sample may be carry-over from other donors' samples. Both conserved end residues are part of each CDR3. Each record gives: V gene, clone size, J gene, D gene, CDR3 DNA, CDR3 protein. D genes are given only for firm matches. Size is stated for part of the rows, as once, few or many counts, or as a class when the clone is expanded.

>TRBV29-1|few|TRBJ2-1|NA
TGCAGCGTTCAGGGCGGGCCCGGGTACAATGAGCAGTTCTTC
CSVQGGPGYNEQFF
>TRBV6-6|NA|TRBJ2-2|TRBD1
TGTGCCAGCAGCCGAGACAGGGCGGCCGGGGAGCTGTTTTTT
CASSRDRAAGELFF
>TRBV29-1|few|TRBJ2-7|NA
TGCAGCGTTGAAGGCGTCAGGGGATCCTACGAGCAGTACTTC
CSVEGVRGSYEQYF
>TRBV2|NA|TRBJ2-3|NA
TGTGCCAGCAGCTGGAGGGGGGCTTTGGATACGCAGTATTTT
CASSWRGALDTQYF
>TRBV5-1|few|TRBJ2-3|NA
TGCGCCAGCAGCTTAGAGCTCGGGACAGATACGCAGTATTTT
CASSLELGTDTQYF
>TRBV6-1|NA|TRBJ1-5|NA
TGTGCCAGCAGTGAAGGAGGGGGTAACGGCAATCAGCCCCAGCATTTT
CASSEGGGNGNQPQHF
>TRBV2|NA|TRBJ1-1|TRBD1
TGTGCCAGCAGTAGCCCGGGACAGGGAAGAAACACTGAAGCTTTCTTT
CASSSPGQGRNTEAFF
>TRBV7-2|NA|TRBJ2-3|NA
TGTGCCAGCAGAATAGGTCTCACGGATACGCAGTATTTT
CASRIGLTDTQYF
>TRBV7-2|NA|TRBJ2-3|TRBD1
TGTGCCAGCAGCTTTACAGGGGATGCAGATACGCAGTATTTT
CASSFTGDADTQYF
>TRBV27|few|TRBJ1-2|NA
TGTGCCAGCAGTTCCCAGCCCGCATATTTCGGCTACACCTTC
CASSSQPAYFGYTF
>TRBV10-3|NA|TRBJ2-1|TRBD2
TGTGCCATCAGTCAAACTAGCGGGGAGGACAATGAGCAGTTCTTC
CAISQTSGEDNEQFF
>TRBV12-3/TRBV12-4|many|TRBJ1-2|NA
TGTGCCAGCAGTTTAAAGGGTGGCTACACCTTC
CASSLKGGYTF
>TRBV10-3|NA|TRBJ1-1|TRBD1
TGTGCCTTCGGACAGGACCACACTGAAGCTTTCTTT
CAFGQDHTEAFF
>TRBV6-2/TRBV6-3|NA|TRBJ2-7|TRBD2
TGTGCCAGCAGCAAGACTAGCGGAGCCTCCTACGAGCAGTACTTC
CASSKTSGASYEQYF
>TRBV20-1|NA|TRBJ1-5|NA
TGCAGTGCTAGAGATGTAGGGGAAGGCCGGGGTCCCCAGCATTTT
CSARDVGEGRGPQHF
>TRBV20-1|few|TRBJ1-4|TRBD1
TGCAGCACAACCCCTCGACAGGGAGGATGGGAAAAACTGTTTTTT
CSTTPRQGGWEKLFF
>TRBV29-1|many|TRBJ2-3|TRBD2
TGCAGCGTTCCTAGCGGCATCACAGATACGCAGTATTTT
CSVPSGITDTQYF
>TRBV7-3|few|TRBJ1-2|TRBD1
TGTGCCAGCAGCTTGGCCGGGACAGGGTCAGGCGATGGCTACACCTTC
CASSLAGTGSGDGYTF
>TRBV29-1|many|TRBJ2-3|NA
TGCAGCGTTGGTCCGGGCAAAACAGATACGCAGTATTTT
CSVGPGKTDTQYF
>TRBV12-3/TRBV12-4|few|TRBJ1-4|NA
TGTGCCAGCAGTTTAGGCCAGGGTATCGAAAAACTGTTTTTT
CASSLGQGIEKLFF
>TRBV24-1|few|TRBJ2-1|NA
TGTGCCACCAGTGATTGGGGCCGAACAGCCGGACAGTTCTTC
CATSDWGRTAGQFF
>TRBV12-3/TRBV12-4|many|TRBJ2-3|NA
TGTGCCAGCGGGGCGAGAGGGGGGGATACGCAGTATTTT
CASGARGGDTQYF
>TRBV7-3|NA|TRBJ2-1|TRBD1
TGTGCCAGCAGTTTTCAGGGGGCATCAAACAATGAGCAGTTCTTC
CASSFQGASNNEQFF
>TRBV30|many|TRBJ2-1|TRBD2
TGTGCCTGGAAGCCCACCAGCGGGGTTTACAATGAGCAGTTCTTC
CAWKPTSGVYNEQFF
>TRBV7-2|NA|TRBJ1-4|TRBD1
TGTGCCAGCAGCGGATTCGACAGGGGGGGTGAAAAACTGTTTTTT
CASSGFDRGGEKLFF
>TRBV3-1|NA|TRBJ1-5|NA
TGTGCCAGCAGCCAATATAATGGTCAGCCCCAGCATTTT
CASSQYNGQPQHF
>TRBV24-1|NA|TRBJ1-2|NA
TGTGCCACCAGTGATTTCGGCGGGGCCGGCTACACCTTC
CATSDFGGAGYTF